The sample holds many counts of the clone carrying this T cell receptor beta chain. The antigen is not known. V was pared by 9 bases and J by 4 bases, with 7 bases of the junction left unmatched. The CDR3 spans 14 residues. The germline gives CDR1 SGHKS, CDR2 YYEKEE (reference sequence). This entry is derived from a study of T cell repertoires in cytomegalovirus infection. Study overall: Well-studied HLA-B-restricted epitopes and recently identified HLA-C-restricted epitopes of CMV were both used in the study. Through public TCR beta signatures, both CMV infection and matching HLA type were indicated.

TCRdb used MiXCR to reprocess the reads, holding one entry per CDR3 protein. The data hold some 800,000 distinct CDR3 sequences, with over 25% observed a single time. Study-wide results and limits: The ex vivo response was dominated by HLA-C-restricted CMV-specific TCR beta clonotypes. Cumulative public TCR beta family frequency identified carriers of CMV plus the relevant HLA.

The TCR originated in a human donor in good health (CMV status not recorded). Some clones in this sample may be carry-over from other donors' samples. The source material was cultured CD8+ T cells from PBMCs, sampled from culture after CMV antigen stimulation. This chain links TRBV5-5 with TRBJ2-3; 11 positions match TRBD1. This CDR3 is CATSDRGRPDTQYF. The CDR3 DNA follows: TGTGCCACCTCGGACAGGGGGCGCCCAGATACGCAGTATTTT.